This T cell receptor (beta chain) was identified during a study of T cell responses to AZD1222 COVID-19 vaccine. CDR1 and CDR2 from the germline V gene are SNHLY and FYNNEI. The CDR3 has 15 amino acids. This table comes from immunoSEQ multiplex PCR, and its TCRdb copy is limited to in-frame clones, with some not included. The sample lists about 100,000 clones, about 83% seen once, with about 16% in the top ten. As to this clone: A read error may produce the germline difference seen at one junction end.

The sequencing used peripheral blood, collected on day 0 of AZD1222 vaccination. This clonotype was sampled from an adult in good health. The chain uses TRBV2 and TRBJ2-7; 14 nucleotides line up with TRBD2. CDR3: CASREGLAGGYEQYF. The DNA of the CDR3 is TGTGCCAGCAGAGAAGGACTAGCGGGGGGATACGAGCAGTACTTC.